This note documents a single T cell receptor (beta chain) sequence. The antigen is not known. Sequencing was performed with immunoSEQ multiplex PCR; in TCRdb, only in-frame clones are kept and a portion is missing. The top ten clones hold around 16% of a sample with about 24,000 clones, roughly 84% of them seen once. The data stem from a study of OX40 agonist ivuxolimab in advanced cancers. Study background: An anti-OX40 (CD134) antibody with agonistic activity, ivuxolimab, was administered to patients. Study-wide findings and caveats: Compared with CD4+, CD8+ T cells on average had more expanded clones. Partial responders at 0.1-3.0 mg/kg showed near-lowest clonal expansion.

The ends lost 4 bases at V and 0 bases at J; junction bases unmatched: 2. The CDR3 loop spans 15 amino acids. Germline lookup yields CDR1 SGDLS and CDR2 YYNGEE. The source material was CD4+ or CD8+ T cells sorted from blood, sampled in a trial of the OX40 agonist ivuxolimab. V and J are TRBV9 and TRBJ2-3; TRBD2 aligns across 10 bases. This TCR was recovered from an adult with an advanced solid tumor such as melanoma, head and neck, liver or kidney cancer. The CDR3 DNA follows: TGTGCCAGCAGCAGAGCGGGGGGGAGCACAGATACGCAGTATTTT. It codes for CASSRAGGSTDTQYF.